This TCR beta chain comes out of a study of T cells in Graves' hyperthyroidism and ophthalmopathy. It was RNA transcripts that yielded the amplified TCR beta CDR3 regions. Carried out on the TCR CDR3, a first-round RT-PCR used the HTBI primer set. From the multiplex PCR reads, TCRdb called clonotypes with MiXCR, one entry per CDR3 protein. Of about 410,000 distinct CDR3 sequences listed, roughly 14% are singletons. Uncontrolled infection, other autoimmune disease, pregnancy and lactation each barred patients from inclusion. The PBMCs studied were ones that came from 9 to 10 ml fresh peripheral blood. Study results and limitations: Ophthalmopathy was told apart from stable hyperthyroidism by a 13 V-J model.

On this clonotype itself: Its target is not known.

V lost 4 bases, J lost 5 bases, and 8 bases stayed unmatched. The CDR3 has 16 residues. Germline V gene sequence: CDR1 SGHNT, CDR2 YENEEA. Sequences were obtained from blood. The clonotype was recovered from a man younger than 35 with Graves' ophthalmopathy. This chain joins TRBV11-3 and TRBJ2-1; 10 bases are shared with TRBD2. CDR3 amino acids: CASSSDSGGAHNEQFF. The CDR3 region has the DNA TGTGCCAGCAGCTCGGACAGCGGGGGGGCGCACAATGAGCAGTTCTTC.